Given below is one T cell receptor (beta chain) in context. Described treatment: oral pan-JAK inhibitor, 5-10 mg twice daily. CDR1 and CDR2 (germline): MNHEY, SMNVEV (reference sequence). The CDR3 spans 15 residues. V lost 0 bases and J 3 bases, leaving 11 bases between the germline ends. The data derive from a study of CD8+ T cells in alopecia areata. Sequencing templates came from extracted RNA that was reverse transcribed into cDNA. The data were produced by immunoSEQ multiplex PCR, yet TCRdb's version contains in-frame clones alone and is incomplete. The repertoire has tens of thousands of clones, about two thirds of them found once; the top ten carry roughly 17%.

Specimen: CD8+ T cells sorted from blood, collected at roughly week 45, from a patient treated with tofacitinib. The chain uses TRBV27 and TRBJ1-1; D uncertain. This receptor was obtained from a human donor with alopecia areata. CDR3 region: CASSLSGGRYTEAFF. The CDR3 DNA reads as TGTGCCAGCAGTTTATCCGGCGGACGGTACACTGAAGCTTTCTTT.